This record concerns one T cell receptor (beta chain) sequence. The antigen remains unidentified. The entry originates in a study of cytomegalovirus exposure and HLA in healthy donors. Study observations and caveats: Common viral pathogens were later found to be apparently linked to several of the most significant clusters. Solely CMV serostatus was available to characterize immune exposure. The likely explanation for a cluster of highly shared sequence variants was sequencing artifact.

Primers for the PCR totalled 60 Vbeta and 13 Jbeta. Original data processing: An analysis that came later counted roughly 80 million unique TCR beta chains, approximately 10 million shared. This table comes from immunoSEQ multiplex PCR, and its TCRdb copy is limited to in-frame clones, with some not included. V and J calls and clone size are as listed in that table; D and trimming were resolved from the DNA. Of about 150,000 clones in the sample, 85% are singletons; the top ten hold 1%. The CDR3 is made up of 15 amino acids. Trimming removed 4 bases from V and 4 bases from J, with 14 bases in between. From germline, CDR1 is SGHAT and CDR2 FQNNGV.

This clonotype originated in a boy younger than 10 in good health and CMV-seronegative. The chain employs TRBV11-2 and TRBJ2-1, with a tentative D call TRBD2 (6 bases). Sequencing was carried out using PBMCs. In DNA, the CDR3 is TGTGCCAGCAGCTCCTCCGGGACTCATTACAATGAGCAGTTCTTC. The encoded protein is CASSSSGTHYNEQFF.